Reported below is one T cell receptor beta chain. Antigen unknown. This sample is part of a study of naive and memory T cell subsets. Study outcomes and limitations: Naive repertoires, especially CD8, held a few larger clonotypes, possibly memory cells re-expressing CD45RA. Between naive and memory subsets, TCR abundance power law exponents differed. In naive cells, over 85% of TCR sequences were seen only once.

The beta constant-region primer was an equimolar mix of two oligonucleotides covering TRBC1 and TRBC2. Ligated cDNA was amplified by four rounds of PCR with nested alpha and beta constant-region primers and SP2. Ligation attached a single-stranded oligonucleotide with a 12-nucleotide UMI and the SP2 primer to the cDNA 3' end. MiXCR, run by TCRdb on the UMI-ligation and nested PCR reads, gives a single entry per CDR3 protein. The data show 150,000 or so distinct CDR3 sequences, 20% to 25% seen once. The V and J ends lost 3 bases and 7 bases respectively, with 19 bases between them. Germline-derived CDR1 and CDR2 are DFQATT and SNEGSKA (reference sequence). This CDR3 is 15 amino acids long.

Material for sequencing was naive CD4+ T cells from blood. This TCR was recovered from a human donor in good health. The chain joins TRBV20-1 to TRBJ1-5; D is perhaps TRBD1 (5 bases). This CDR3 reads CSARGVVGGDQPQHF. In nucleotides, the CDR3 is TGCAGTGCTAGGGGTGTGGTGGGTGGGGACCAGCCCCAGCATTTT.